The next 16 T cell receptor delta chains were all read from a single sample in a study of Vδ1+ human thymocytes. General study points: Highly polyclonal TRG and TRD repertoires with Gaussian CDR3 length distributions appeared in thymus.

RNA was extracted from the cells and then reverse transcribed. Pooled V-gene forward primers with one constant-region reverse primer generated the CDR3 amplicons by multiplex PCR. TCRdb reanalyzed the multiplex PCR reads using CATT. The repertoire holds 45,000 to 75,000 delta-chain clones, approximately 16% seen once, with over 0.35% in the top ten. These receptors' antigens are unknown. Sequences were obtained from Vdelta1+ gamma-delta thymocytes from the thymus. Subset of the sample: FACS-sorted CD3+ TCRalphabeta- TCRVdelta1+ TCRVdelta2- thymocytes. These receptors were collected from a girl under three years old who had congenital heart surgery.

This clone was detected a few times. This sequence joins TRDV1 and TRDJ1; TRDD3 is a possible D gene (5 bases). V gave up 0 bases and J gave up 0 bases, with 29 bases separating them. The CDR3 covers 22 residues. Germline V gene data show CDR1 as TSWWSYY and CDR2 as QGS. For the CDR3, the DNA is TGTGCTCTTGGGGAACTTAGGCCGCAAGGGATGGGTTTCGAAGGGAACACCGATAAACTCATCTTT. Translated: CALGELRPQGMGFEGNTDKLIF.

In its sample, this clone was seen a few times. The V call is TRDV1, the J call TRDJ1; 9 nucleotides agree with TRDD3. The CDR3 has 21 residues. Germline CDR1 is TSWWSYY and CDR2 is QGS. The V gene end was trimmed by 3 bases and the J gene end by 6 bases; junction bases not matched to a gene: 26. CDR3 sequence reads: CALGDRRSDDTGGIALNKLIF. The CDR3 DNA reads TGTGCTCTTGGGGATCGCAGGTCCGATGATACTGGGGGAATAGCGCTAAATAAACTCATCTTT.

This chain links TRDV1 with TRDJ1; 7 nucleotides agree with TRDD3. The CDR3 totals 21 residues. The trim removed 5 bases at V and 0 bases at J, leaving 24 bases unmatched. Germline V gene sequence: CDR1 TSWWSYY, CDR2 QGS. The CDR3 loop is CALGWTSVCRAGGPYTDKLIF. The CDR3 DNA reads TGTGCTCTTGGGTGGACCTCGGTTTGCCGGGCTGGGGGCCCGTACACCGATAAACTCATCTTT.

This chain links TRDV2 with TRDJ1, with 8 nucleotides matching TRDD2. This CDR3 region has 23 residues. Germline V gene lookup returns CDR1 GEAIGNYY and CDR2 EKD. The trim removed 4 bases at V and 0 bases at J, leaving 30 bases unmatched. The CDR3 bases are TGTGCCTGTGAACCCCTTGGGGCTTCCTACATGAAGACCCGGGGGGGGTACACCGATAAACTCATCTTT. It translates to CACEPLGASYMKTRGGYTDKLIF.

The V call is TRDV1, the J call TRDJ1; D call uncertain. CDR3 length: 15 residues. Germline CDR1 and CDR2: TSWWSYY and QGS. V was clipped by 3 bases and J by 6 bases, with 17 bases between them. The CDR3 protein is CALGEPPAERNKLIF. As DNA, the CDR3 is TGTGCTCTTGGGGAGCCCCCAGCGGAGCGGAATAAACTCATCTTT.

This clone came up a few times. The rearrangement links TRDV1 to TRDJ1; 10 bases agree with TRDD3. CDR3 length: 18 residues. The V and J ends lost 4 bases and 1 base, in that order; junction bases with no gene match: 12. CDR1 and CDR2 from the germline V gene are TSWWSYY and QGS. The CDR3 spells CALGVFTRGIRVTDKLIF. CDR3 sequence (DNA): TGTGCTCTTGGGGTCTTCACGAGGGGGATACGGGTCACCGATAAACTCATCTTT.

The chain is built from TRDV1 and TRDJ1, with 12 bases identical to TRDD3. CDR1 is TSWWSYY and CDR2 is QGS in the germline V gene. V dropped 0 bases and J dropped 4; count of bases not matched to a gene: 24. CDR3 size: 23 residues. The CDR3 bases are TGTGCTCTTGGGGAACTAGGGCCTTCCTACTGGGGGATACCTTCTCCCCACCACGATAAACTCATCTTT. This sequence encodes CALGELGPSYWGIPSPHHDKLIF.

Points on this clone: Other DNA sequences of this sample code for an identical CDR3. The chain joins TRDV1 to TRDJ1; 10 bases line up with TRDD3. Germline CDR1 TSWWSYY, CDR2 QGS. This CDR3 comprises 21 residues. The V and J ends lost 1 base and 0 bases, in that order; junction bases with no gene match: 17. The CDR3 region has the DNA TGTGCTCTTGGGGAACCGCCTTCCCCCCTACGGGGGATACGGTACACCGATAAACTCATCTTT. Its translation: CALGEPPSPLRGIRYTDKLIF.

The chain links TRDV1 to TRDJ1; weak D call: TRDD3 (6 bases). The CDR3 is 22 amino acids. V lost 3 bases to trimming and J lost 2 bases, with 34 bases between them. The germline CDR1 and CDR2 sequences are TSWWSYY and QGS. CDR3 protein: CALGDPISIPYWETEYTDKLIF. DNA for the CDR3: TGTGCTCTTGGGGATCCAATATCCATTCCCTACTGGGAGACTGAATATACCGATAAACTCATCTTT.

With respect to this clone: Other DNA sequences in this sample translate to the same CDR3. The V and J genes are TRDV2 and TRDJ1; 8 bases fit TRDD3. In germline, CDR1 is GEAIGNYY, CDR2 EKD. CDR3 size: 20 residues. V lost 3 bases, J lost 2 bases, and 22 bases stayed unmatched. The CDR3 nucleotides read TGTGCCTGTGACCCCCTTACTGGGGGCTCTCCAAAATCGTATACCGATAAACTCATCTTT. Translated: CACDPLTGGSPKSYTDKLIF.

The genes are TRDV1 and TRDJ1; 12 bases match TRDD3. Germline trimming cut 4 bases from V and 4 bases from J; bases unmatched to any gene: 10. The V gene's germline CDR1 is TSWWSYY and CDR2 QGS. This CDR3 spans 17 amino acids. The CDR3 coding sequence is TGTGCTCTTGGGGGGGCTTACTGGGGGATACTAGGCGATAAACTCATCTTT. Encoded protein: CALGGAYWGILGDKLIF.

This clone was seen only a few times. The J gene is TRDJ1, the V gene TRDV2; D is ambiguous. Germline lookup yields CDR1 GEAIGNYY and CDR2 EKD. The V and J ends lost 0 bases and 0 bases respectively, with 10 bases between them. The CDR3 is 15 residues long. CDR3 coding DNA: TGTGCCTGTGACACCGCGCTTGAGTACACCGATAAACTCATCTTT. It specifies CACDTALEYTDKLIF.

This clone occurred a few times. The V call is TRDV1, the J call TRDJ1; 7 bases fit TRDD3. This CDR3 spans 19 amino acids. The ends lost 0 bases at V and 0 bases at J; junction bases unmatched: 13. In germline, CDR1 is TSWWSYY, CDR2 QGS. DNA for the CDR3: TGTGCTCTTGGGGAACTACACAAGGGGGATCTGGAATACACCGATAAACTCATCTTT. This sequence encodes CALGELHKGDLEYTDKLIF.

The chain recombines TRDV1 with TRDJ1; 7 bases are a match to TRDD3. V lost 0 bases, J lost 0 bases, and 10 bases stayed unmatched. This CDR3 contains 18 residues. The germline V gene has CDR1 TSWWSYY and CDR2 QGS. CDR3 loop: CALGELGLRGDYTDKLIF. The CDR3 nucleotides read TGTGCTCTTGGGGAACTTGGCCTACGGGGGGATTACACCGATAAACTCATCTTT.

V and J are TRDV1 and TRDJ1; 7 bases match TRDD3. V lost 2 bases and J lost 2; bases outside the gene matches: 23. This CDR3 region has 21 residues. Germline lookup yields CDR1 TSWWSYY and CDR2 QGS. CDR3 bases: TGTGCTCTTGGGGAAACGGGATCTCCGCCAGTACTGGGGAGGGGGACCGATAAACTCATCTTT. Translation gives CALGETGSPPVLGRGTDKLIF.

This chain links TRDV3 with TRDJ1; 8 positions agree with TRDD3. Germline V gives CDR1 TVYSNPD, CDR2 GDNSRS (reference sequence). V lost 2 bases to trimming and J lost 0 bases; unmatched junction nucleotides: 23. The CDR3 totals 20 residues. The DNA of the CDR3 is TGTGCCTTTGTGTGCACTGGGGGTCACGTTCCACCCTCGTACACCGATAAACTCATCTTT. Amino acids: CAFVCTGGHVPPSYTDKLIF.